The rows below give T cell receptor beta chains drawn from one sample of a study of blood T cell repertoires in COVID-19. Produced via immunoSEQ multiplex PCR; TCRdb's table is partial and in-frame only. The data contain under 150,000 clones, roughly 80% of them seen just once; the ten biggest clones take up about 8.1%. The sequencing sample was made of peripheral blood. The receptors were gathered from a woman between 40 and 55 years old with acute or convalescent COVID-19. Each CDR3 is given with its conserved first and last residue. The order of the fields is J gene, CDR3 length, clone size, V gene, D gene, CDR3 DNA, CDR3 protein. D genes are given only for firm matches. A clone size is listed for some rows: how often the clone was seen (once, few, many), or a class if it is expanded.

J gene: TRBJ1-4; CDR3 length: 15; clone size: .; V gene: TRBV30; D gene: .; CDR3 DNA: TGTGCCTGTAATACCCAAGGGAGAAGAGGCGAAAAACTGTTTTTT; CDR3 protein: CACNTQGRRGEKLFF
J gene: TRBJ1-1; CDR3 length: 12; clone size: .; V gene: TRBV19; D gene: .; CDR3 DNA: TGTGCCAGTAGTATCCTAGGGGGTGCAGCTTTCTTT; CDR3 protein: CASSILGGAAFF
J gene: TRBJ1-1; CDR3 length: 14; clone size: .; V gene: TRBV2; D gene: .; CDR3 DNA: TGTGCCAGCTCGCTGACTAGAGTTATCGCTGAAGCTTTCTTT; CDR3 protein: CASSLTRVIAEAFF
J gene: TRBJ2-1; CDR3 length: 16; clone size: .; V gene: TRBV7-2; D gene: TRBD2; CDR3 DNA: TGTGCCAGCATACCCGATAGCGGGGTTCCTGCAAATGAGCAGTTCTTC; CDR3 protein: CASIPDSGVPANEQFF
J gene: TRBJ2-5; CDR3 length: 13; clone size: once; V gene: TRBV5-6; D gene: .; CDR3 DNA: TGTGCCAGCAGCTTGACCAGCCAAGAGACCCAGTACTTC; CDR3 protein: CASSLTSQETQYF
J gene: TRBJ2-1; CDR3 length: 14; clone size: .; V gene: TRBV2; D gene: TRBD2; CDR3 DNA: TGTGCCAGCAGTAGCGGGGGGGGGTACAATGAGCAGTTCTTC; CDR3 protein: CASSSGGGYNEQFF
J gene: TRBJ2-7; CDR3 length: 12; clone size: .; V gene: TRBV29-1; D gene: .; CDR3 DNA: TGCAGCGCCTATACTAGTTTAAACGAGCAGTACTTC; CDR3 protein: CSAYTSLNEQYF
J gene: TRBJ2-7; CDR3 length: 14; clone size: .; V gene: TRBV19; D gene: .; CDR3 DNA: TGTGCCAGTAGAGTAGCCCGGGACAACTACGAGCAGTACTTC; CDR3 protein: CASRVARDNYEQYF
J gene: TRBJ1-2; CDR3 length: 15; clone size: .; V gene: TRBV11-2; D gene: TRBD1; CDR3 DNA: TGTGCCAGCAGCGTACCGGGACAGGTTTTCTATGGCTACACCTTC; CDR3 protein: CASSVPGQVFYGYTF
J gene: TRBJ2-7; CDR3 length: 19; clone size: .; V gene: TRBV5-1; D gene: .; CDR3 DNA: TGCGCCAGCAGCTTGCCCCTTGGACAGGCCGGGACTCGCCACTACGAGCAGTACTTC; CDR3 protein: CASSLPLGQAGTRHYEQYF
J gene: TRBJ2-2; CDR3 length: 17; clone size: .; V gene: TRBV5-1; D gene: TRBD1; CDR3 DNA: TGCGCCAGCAGCAACAGCCCCCGGGACAGGGTATCCGGGGAGCTGTTTTTT; CDR3 protein: CASSNSPRDRVSGELFF
J gene: TRBJ2-3; CDR3 length: 13; clone size: .; V gene: TRBV18; D gene: .; CDR3 DNA: TGTGCCAGCTCACCAAGGGGTACAGATACGCAGTATTTT; CDR3 protein: CASSPRGTDTQYF
J gene: TRBJ2-7; CDR3 length: 15; clone size: .; V gene: TRBV12-5; D gene: TRBD2; CDR3 DNA: TGTGCTAGTGGACGAGGGACTAGCGGGGTCTACGAGCAGTACTTC; CDR3 protein: CASGRGTSGVYEQYF
J gene: TRBJ1-1; CDR3 length: 13; clone size: .; V gene: TRBV19; D gene: TRBD1; CDR3 DNA: TGTGCCAGTCAGCAGGGGGGGAACACTGAAGCTTTCTTT; CDR3 protein: CASQQGGNTEAFF
J gene: TRBJ2-2; CDR3 length: 14; clone size: .; V gene: TRBV5-4; D gene: TRBD1; CDR3 DNA: TGTGCCAGCAGCCGGGGACAGGGGATGGGGGAGCTGTTTTTT; CDR3 protein: CASSRGQGMGELFF
J gene: TRBJ2-7; CDR3 length: 17; clone size: .; V gene: TRBV6-4; D gene: .; CDR3 DNA: TGTGCCAGCAGCCTCACTATCTTATCGGGAGTCTCCTACGAGCAGTACTTC; CDR3 protein: CASSLTILSGVSYEQYF
J gene: TRBJ2-1; CDR3 length: 15; clone size: .; V gene: TRBV18; D gene: .; CDR3 DNA: TGTGCCAGCTCACCAACAACCAGCTCCTACAATGAGCAGTTCTTC; CDR3 protein: CASSPTTSSYNEQFF
J gene: TRBJ1-5; CDR3 length: 12; clone size: once; V gene: TRBV29-1; D gene: .; CDR3 DNA: TGCAGCGTTGGAGCCCCGGGTCAGCCCCAGCATTTT; CDR3 protein: CSVGAPGQPQHF
J gene: TRBJ1-2; CDR3 length: 15; clone size: .; V gene: TRBV5-1; D gene: TRBD1; CDR3 DNA: TGCGCCAGCAGCTTGTCCGGGACAGAGGCTTATGGCTACACCTTC; CDR3 protein: CASSLSGTEAYGYTF
J gene: TRBJ1-6; CDR3 length: 14; clone size: .; V gene: TRBV25-1; D gene: TRBD1; CDR3 DNA: TGTGCCAGCAGTGACGGACAGGGTGGTTCACCCCTCCACTTT; CDR3 protein: CASSDGQGGSPLHF
J gene: TRBJ2-7; CDR3 length: 15; clone size: once; V gene: TRBV2; D gene: TRBD2; CDR3 DNA: TGTGCCAGCAGTGTGGAGCGGGGGTTAACCTACGAGCAGTACTTC; CDR3 protein: CASSVERGLTYEQYF
J gene: TRBJ1-1; CDR3 length: 12; clone size: .; V gene: TRBV6-5; D gene: .; CDR3 DNA: TGTGCCGAGAGGGGGTGGAGCACTGAAGCTTTCTTT; CDR3 protein: CAERGWSTEAFF
J gene: TRBJ2-1; CDR3 length: 17; clone size: .; V gene: TRBV10-3; D gene: TRBD2; CDR3 DNA: TGTGCCATCTCCAAAGGGGTGGGGCTAGCGGGGGGTTATGAGCAGTTCTTC; CDR3 protein: CAISKGVGLAGGYEQFF
J gene: TRBJ2-7; CDR3 length: 18; clone size: .; V gene: TRBV11-3; D gene: .; CDR3 DNA: TGTGCCAGCAGCTTCCGACGTCGTGAAGGTCAACAGCCCTACGAGCAGTACTTC; CDR3 protein: CASSFRRREGQQPYEQYF
J gene: TRBJ2-1; CDR3 length: 19; clone size: few; V gene: TRBV24-1; D gene: TRBD2; CDR3 DNA: TGTGCCACCAGTGACACGGGACTAGCGGGGGCCTTCTCCTACAATGAGCAGTTCTTC; CDR3 protein: CATSDTGLAGAFSYNEQFF
J gene: TRBJ1-2; CDR3 length: 16; clone size: .; V gene: TRBV5-4; D gene: TRBD1; CDR3 DNA: TGTGCCAGCAGCTTGGGACAGGGGGCGGTCAACTATGGCTACACCTTC; CDR3 protein: CASSLGQGAVNYGYTF
J gene: TRBJ1-1; CDR3 length: 15; clone size: .; V gene: TRBV3-1/TRBV3-2; D gene: .; CDR3 DNA: TGTGCCAGCAGCCAGGCCGGGACACCGAACACTGAAGCTTTCTTT; CDR3 protein: CASSQAGTPNTEAFF
J gene: TRBJ2-1; CDR3 length: 13; clone size: .; V gene: TRBV3-1/TRBV3-2; D gene: .; CDR3 DNA: TGTGCCAGCAGCCAAGTAAATCGGTATGAGCAGTTCTTC; CDR3 protein: CASSQVNRYEQFF
J gene: TRBJ2-7; CDR3 length: 12; clone size: .; V gene: TRBV7-9; D gene: .; CDR3 DNA: TGTGCCAGCAGCTCGGCGGGCAGACTTTTCAACTTC; CDR3 protein: CASSSAGRLFNF
J gene: TRBJ2-1; CDR3 length: 19; clone size: .; V gene: TRBV10-1; D gene: TRBD2; CDR3 DNA: TGCGCCAGCAGTGAGAAATCCCCGACTAGCGGGGGGGCCTATGATGAGCAGTTCTTC; CDR3 protein: CASSEKSPTSGGAYDEQFF
J gene: TRBJ2-3; CDR3 length: 15; clone size: .; V gene: TRBV2; D gene: TRBD1; CDR3 DNA: TGTGCCAGCAGAGGGACAGGGGAACACACAGATACGCAGTATTTT; CDR3 protein: CASRGTGEHTDTQYF
J gene: TRBJ2-7; CDR3 length: 11; clone size: .; V gene: TRBV3-1/TRBV3-2; D gene: .; CDR3 DNA: TGTGCCAGCCGACTAGGGTACGAGCAGTACTTC; CDR3 protein: CASRLGYEQYF
J gene: TRBJ2-7; CDR3 length: 16; clone size: once; V gene: TRBV7-2; D gene: TRBD2; CDR3 DNA: TGTGCCAGCAGCCTGGTCGGGGGACTAGCGGGGTACGAGCAGTACTTC; CDR3 protein: CASSLVGGLAGYEQYF
J gene: TRBJ1-2; CDR3 length: 14; clone size: .; V gene: TRBV29-1; D gene: .; CDR3 DNA: TGCAGCGTTGAAGGGTATGGCAGCGCTAATGGCTACACCTTC; CDR3 protein: CSVEGYGSANGYTF
J gene: TRBJ1-2; CDR3 length: 15; clone size: .; V gene: TRBV6-5; D gene: .; CDR3 DNA: TGTGCCAGCACTCGGGTAGGATCGGTAGACTATGGCTACACCTTC; CDR3 protein: CASTRVGSVDYGYTF
J gene: TRBJ1-1; CDR3 length: 13; clone size: .; V gene: TRBV9; D gene: TRBD1; CDR3 DNA: TGTGCCAGCAGCGCGACAGGGGGCGCAGAAGCTTTCTTT; CDR3 protein: CASSATGGAEAFF
J gene: TRBJ2-7; CDR3 length: 15; clone size: .; V gene: TRBV7-6; D gene: TRBD2; CDR3 DNA: TGTGCCAGCAGCTTACACATTAGCGGGGGAGGCGAGCAGTACTTC; CDR3 protein: CASSLHISGGGEQYF
J gene: TRBJ1-2; CDR3 length: 14; clone size: .; V gene: TRBV5-6; D gene: .; CDR3 DNA: TGTGCCAGCAGCGGGCTTCAGGGATACTATGGCTACACCTTC; CDR3 protein: CASSGLQGYYGYTF
J gene: TRBJ2-3; CDR3 length: 15; clone size: once; V gene: TRBV7-9; D gene: TRBD1; CDR3 DNA: TGTGCCAGCAGCCCAGGGACAGGGCCCACAGATACGCAGTATTTT; CDR3 protein: CASSPGTGPTDTQYF
J gene: TRBJ2-7; CDR3 length: 18; clone size: .; V gene: TRBV7-9; D gene: TRBD2; CDR3 DNA: TGTGCCAGCAGCCCTGGGACTAGCGGGGGGGCTAAGGACTACGAGCAGTACTTC; CDR3 protein: CASSPGTSGGAKDYEQYF
J gene: TRBJ2-7; CDR3 length: 14; clone size: .; V gene: TRBV7-2; D gene: TRBD2; CDR3 DNA: TGTGCCAGCAGCTCAACTAGCGGGGGCCACGAGCAGTACTTC; CDR3 protein: CASSSTSGGHEQYF
J gene: TRBJ1-2; CDR3 length: 13; clone size: .; V gene: TRBV12-3/TRBV12-4; D gene: .; CDR3 DNA: TGTGCCAGCAGTTTGGGCCGAAACTATGGCTACACCTTC; CDR3 protein: CASSLGRNYGYTF
J gene: TRBJ1-2; CDR3 length: 14; clone size: .; V gene: TRBV11-2; D gene: .; CDR3 DNA: TGTGCCAGCAGCTTAGTAGGCGGGGGGGATGGCTACACCTTC; CDR3 protein: CASSLVGGGDGYTF
J gene: TRBJ1-2; CDR3 length: 15; clone size: .; V gene: TRBV15; D gene: .; CDR3 DNA: TGTGCCACCAGCAGAGCCCAGGCTGATTTAGGAGGCTACACCTTC; CDR3 protein: CATSRAQADLGGYTF
J gene: TRBJ1-2; CDR3 length: 13; clone size: .; V gene: TRBV19; D gene: TRBD1; CDR3 DNA: TGTGCCAGTAGCCGGGACAGGGGAGGCGGCTACACCTTC; CDR3 protein: CASSRDRGGGYTF
J gene: TRBJ2-5; CDR3 length: 16; clone size: .; V gene: TRBV10-2; D gene: TRBD1; CDR3 DNA: TGCGCCAGCAGTACGCCGGACAGGGGAAGCAGGGAGACCCAGTACTTC; CDR3 protein: CASSTPDRGSRETQYF
J gene: TRBJ2-2; CDR3 length: 14; clone size: .; V gene: TRBV5-1; D gene: TRBD1; CDR3 DNA: TGCGCCAGCAGCTTACAGGGGGAGTCGGGGGAGCTGTTTTTT; CDR3 protein: CASSLQGESGELFF
J gene: TRBJ2-5; CDR3 length: 15; clone size: few; V gene: TRBV11-3; D gene: .; CDR3 DNA: TGTGCCAGCAGCTTAGATCATGGCGGACAAGAGACCCAGTACTTC; CDR3 protein: CASSLDHGGQETQYF
J gene: TRBJ1-3; CDR3 length: 13; clone size: .; V gene: TRBV9; D gene: .; CDR3 DNA: TGTGCCAGCAGCAGCACAGCTGGAAACACCATATATTTT; CDR3 protein: CASSSTAGNTIYF